This T cell receptor (beta chain) was observed in a study of memory CD4+ T cells and cytomegalovirus serostatus (dated by TCRdb to about 2019). About the investigation overall: A total of about 33 healthy Belgian adults, of whom 9 were CMV seropositive and approximately 24 were CMV seronegative, were included in the cohort. To replicate a published TCR-based CMV serostatus classifier, the study sequenced CD4+ memory TCRbeta repertoires from a Belgian cohort whose cytomegalovirus serostatus was known.

Genomic DNA was extracted from sorted cells with the Quick-DNA Microprep Kit. Amplification of TCRbeta DNA was done with the immunoSEQ hsTCRbeta kit, following the protocol from the manufacturer. TCRbeta libraries were sequenced on an Illumina MiSeq instrument. Per the source publication's procedure: Following removal of out-of-frame sequences, some 2,200,000 distinct TCRbeta sequences were retained, with an average of about 61,000 per individual. Each individual was scored using the number of approximately 160 previously reported CMV-associated TCRbeta sequences that the individual carried and the total number of productive distinct TCRbeta sequences. A beta-binomial model was reimplemented in Python, and scikit-learn random forests with default parameters were trained on US cohort data. On the Belgian cohort, classifier performance was reported as the median AUC, along with percentile confidence intervals, across 10,000 bootstrap iterations. Held by TCRdb, this immuneACCESS table contains in-frame sequences only and omits some clones. Under half of the omission traces to an unresolved V gene where checked; the cause of the rest is unknown. V, J and clone size are those of that table, while D and trimming were read from the DNA. The sample table shows around 60,000 clones, and 82% are seen once. The ten largest clones add up to about 0.8% of the sample.

What the work shows at the level of the full study, not this receptor alone: The results were interpreted as suggesting that the CMV-associated TCR signature is largely present in the CD4+ memory repertoire. Of roughly 170 previously reported CMV-associated TCRbeta sequences, approximately 70 appeared in the CD4+ memory repertoires, each in one to five individuals. Unlike the original study, which covered naive and memory CD4+ and CD8+ populations, the Belgian study sequenced only CD4+CD45RO+ memory cells. For predicting CMV serostatus, the median bootstrapped AUC was roughly 0.95 using the original framework and roughly 0.92 using a US-trained random forest. A median bootstrapped AUC of approximately 0.95 with a 95% CI of 0.76-1.00 was achieved on the Belgian cohort by the original-framework classifier.

For this clone: This clone's antigen is unknown. Base quality data are lacking; no much larger clone is found one base away.

Single viable CD3+CD4+CD8-CD45RO+ cells were sorted as memory CD4+ T cells on a FACSAria II. CMV serostatus was assessed using a Roche Elecsys assay, by which serum IgG against CMV pp150, pp28, p38 and p52 was detected. Following thawing, total CD4+ T cells were enriched through positive selection using CD4 magnetic microbeads. The samples came from a separate study whose specific focus was interrogating the CD4+ T cell memory repertoire. Following standard operating procedures, peripheral blood mononuclear cells were isolated and cryopreserved, while serum was kept at -80 degrees C. CD3-PerCP (BW264/56), CD4-APC (RPA-T4), CD45RO-PE (UCHT1) and CD8-Pacific Orange (3B5) antibodies were used for staining, and non-viable cells were excluded with Sytox blue. The TCR originated in an adult in good health and CMV-seronegative. Sequenced sample: memory CD4+ T cells from blood.

The CDR3 in this case is CASSFGVGSYGYTF. At the DNA level, the sequence is TGTGCCAGCAGCTTCGGGGTCGGGAGCTATGGCTACACCTTC. The chain joins TRBV7-8 to TRBJ1-2, with no D gene named confidently. CDR1 is given as SGHVS and CDR2 as FQNEAQ, both from the germline V gene. Inclusive of the bounding cysteine and phenylalanine, the CDR3 is 14 residues long. The DNA shown is the 42-base CDR3, in frame from base 1. V is pared back by 3 bases and J by 4 bases, with 12 bases lying between the germline termini.